Following are 24 T cell receptor beta chains from one sample sequenced in a study of T cells expressing NK-cell markers. Reanalyzing the 5' RACE reads, TCRdb keeps one entry per CDR3 protein, without DNA. The sample table sets out over 200,000 distinct CDR3 sequences. The material sequenced was blood T cells: a sorted CD56 or NKG2C T cell subset, CD4+ or CD8+ T cells, or bulk PBMC T cells (not recorded which). These receptors were taken from a man younger than 35 in good health.

The chain couples TRBV20-1 to TRBJ2-7; TCRdb lists TRBD2, though no DNA is available to test this call. The CDR3 runs 14 residues. Germline loops: CDR1 DFQATT, CDR2 SNEGSKA (reference sequence). CDR3 sequence: CSARGAGGMIEQYF.

The chain links TRBV5-1 to TRBJ1-3; the TCRdb D gene call, TRBD1, has no DNA to confirm it. The CDR3 covers 17 residues. Looked up from germline, CDR1 is SGHRS and CDR2 is YFSETQ. The CDR3 region is CASSLGSGPSSGNTIYF.

This chain connects TRBV18 to TRBJ1-2; TCRdb indicates TRBD1, and absent DNA this call remains unverified. This CDR3 spans 14 amino acids. The germline V gene encodes CDR1 KGHSH and CDR2 LQKENI. The chain's CDR3 is CASSTGTDNYGYTF.

This chain joins TRBV27 and TRBJ2-2. From germline, CDR1 is MNHEY and CDR2 SMNVEV (reference sequence). This CDR3 comprises 16 residues. CDR3: CASSLGQISITGELFF.

The chain carries TRBV4-3 and TRBJ2-5; there is no DNA to check the TCRdb D call of TRBD1. There are 16 residues in the CDR3. Germline loops: CDR1 LGHNA, CDR2 YSLEER. CDR3 loop: CASSQNTGTGQETQYF.

The V and J genes are TRBV7-2 and TRBJ2-2; as DNA is missing, the TRBD2 call by TCRdb cannot be tested. The V gene's germline CDR1 is SGHTA and CDR2 FQGNSA. This CDR3 is built from 15 residues. CDR3 sequence: CAILAGGANTGELFF. Supplemented by reference TRBV7-2 and TRBJ2-2, the full variable domain reads GAGVSQSPSNKVTEKGKDVELRCDPISGHTALYWYRQSLGQGLEFLIYFQGNSAPDKSGLPSDRFSAERTGGSVSTLTIQRTQQEDSAVYLCAILAGGANTGELFFGEGSRLTVL.

The chain combines TRBV7-9 with TRBJ2-1. Germline V gives CDR1 SEHNR, CDR2 FQNEAQ (reference sequence). The CDR3 spans 16 residues. The CDR3 reads CASSSFGRSSYNEQFF.

This chain connects TRBV6-1 to TRBJ2-3. This CDR3 comprises 15 residues. Per germline, CDR1 MNHNS and CDR2 SASEGT. CDR3 amino acids: CASSMIKVGTDTQYF.

V gene TRBV12-3 or TRBV12-4 combines with J gene TRBJ1-5. The CDR3 consists of 12 residues. CDR3 sequence: CASSLGIQPQHF.

This sequence joins TRBV5-6 and TRBJ2-1; lacking DNA, the TRBD2 call made by TCRdb goes unchecked. CDR1 is SGHDT, CDR2 YYEEEE, per germline. There are 15 residues in the CDR3. The CDR3 here is CASSHRDSQWNEQFF.

The rearrangement joins TRBV9 to TRBJ2-2. The CDR3 runs to 16 residues. Germline CDR1 is SGDLS and CDR2 is YYNGEE. CDR3 protein: CASTPMRSGNTGELFF. Looking up the rest from reference TRBV9 and TRBJ2-2 gives the full variable domain: DSGVTQTPKHLITATGQRVTLRCSPRSGDLSVYWYQQSLDQGLQFLIQYYNGEERAKGNILERFSAQQFPDLHSELNLSSLELGDSALYFCASTPMRSGNTGELFFGEGSRLTVL.

J is TRBJ2-1 and V is TRBV15. The CDR3 is 15 residues long. Germline V gives CDR1 LNHNV, CDR2 YYDKDF (reference sequence). The CDR3 is CATSTREDAYNEQFF.

V is TRBV5-5 and J is TRBJ1-3. CDR1 is SGHKS and CDR2 is YYEKEE in the germline V gene (reference sequence). This CDR3 spans 16 amino acids. The CDR3 protein is CASSLVLSGSGNTIYF.

The gene calls are TRBV6-1 and TRBJ1-1; absent DNA, TCRdb's TRBD1 call cannot be checked. The CDR3 runs 14 residues. Germline V gene data show CDR1 as MNHNS and CDR2 as SASEGT. The CDR3 loop is CASSASGLPTGAFF.

The chain is built from TRBV4-2 and TRBJ2-7. The CDR3 runs 14 residues. Germline CDR1 LGHNA, CDR2 YNFKEQ. The CDR3 reads CASSPSRRAHEQYF.

The V and J genes are TRBV7-2 and TRBJ2-2. Germline CDR1 SGHTA, CDR2 FQGNSA. The CDR3 is 13 residues long. CDR3 in amino acids: CASSPLMAGELFF.

The J gene is TRBJ2-1, the V gene TRBV9; as DNA is missing, the TRBD2 call by TCRdb cannot be tested. CDR3 length: 15 amino acids. Germline lookup yields CDR1 SGDLS and CDR2 YYNGEE. The CDR3 here is CASSGRWGAMHEQFF.

CDR3 in amino acids: CASRFRTGGGYEQYF. The chain couples TRBV6-1 to TRBJ2-7; lacking DNA, the TRBD1 call made by TCRdb goes unchecked. The CDR3 is 15 amino acids. Germline V lookup: CDR1 MNHNS, CDR2 SASEGT.

The J gene is TRBJ1-1, the V gene TRBV7-6. This CDR3 contains 14 residues. Germline V CDR1 and CDR2: SGHVS, FNYEAQ. CDR3 protein: CASSLGQAAEEAFF.

The chain carries TRBV5-1 and TRBJ2-1; the TCRdb call, TRBD1, lacks DNA for checking. Germline V gives CDR1 SGHRS, CDR2 YFSETQ. The CDR3 has 17 amino acids. The CDR3 is CASSSGGRVGGYNEQFF.

The CDR3 loop is CASSFGVGPYGYTF. The chain uses TRBV12-3 or TRBV12-4 and TRBJ1-2. The CDR3 extends over 14 amino acids.

J is TRBJ2-7 and V is TRBV7-2; lacking DNA, the TRBD1 call made by TCRdb goes unchecked. Germline values: CDR1 SGHTA, CDR2 FQGNSA. CDR3 length: 12 amino acids. The CDR3 protein is CASSSSGGEQYF.

The J gene is TRBJ1-4, the V gene TRBV11-2; TCRdb proposes TRBD1, but this gene call is untestable without DNA. The germline V gene encodes CDR1 SGHAT and CDR2 FQNNGV. The CDR3 runs 16 residues. CDR3 protein: CASSLFSSRVDEKLFF.

The chain is built from TRBV6-6 and TRBJ1-5; TCRdb returns TRBD1, unconfirmable since there is no DNA. The CDR3 runs 13 residues. Germline V gene data show CDR1 as MNHNY and CDR2 as SVGAGI (reference sequence). The CDR3 loop reads CASGPTGDQPQHF.